This record looks at one T cell receptor beta chain sequence and its context. Its matching antigen is unknown. The sample belongs to a study of cytomegalovirus exposure and HLA in healthy donors. Study conclusions and caveats: Listed as cytomegalovirus-associated were roughly 180 TCR beta chains. It was reported in a later analysis that an Asian-associated ancestry cluster showed fewer N-insertions than the approximately 670-donor mean.

This CDR3 has 16 amino acids. From germline, CDR1 is GTSNPN and CDR2 SVGIG (reference sequence). V trimming: 1 base; J trimming: 9 bases; junction bases outside the gene matches: 10. PCR amplification relied on 60 Vbeta primers (plus 13 Jbeta primers). Data came from immunoSEQ multiplex PCR; TCRdb stores just in-frame clones and leaves some out. The data contain about 160,000 clones, roughly 80% of them singletons. The sequence came from a man between 50 and 59 years old in good health and CMV-seropositive. Sequenced input: PBMCs. The chain couples TRBV30 to TRBJ2-1, with 12 bases lining up with TRBD2. In DNA, the CDR3 is TGTGCCTGGAGTGAGGCCCGGCGACTAGCGGGAGCTGAGCAGTTCTTC. Its protein product is CAWSEARRLAGAEQFF.